These 2 T cell receptor beta chains share one sample of origin, sequenced in a study of OX40 agonist ivuxolimab in advanced cancers. This table comes from immunoSEQ multiplex PCR, and its TCRdb copy is limited to in-frame clones, with some not included. The sample contains around 74,000 clones, about 90% of which appear only once. This specimen was CD4+ or CD8+ T cells sorted from blood, taken in a trial of the OX40 agonist ivuxolimab. The receptors originated from an adult with an advanced solid tumor such as melanoma, head and neck, liver or kidney cancer.

The rearrangement links TRBV5-1 to TRBJ2-7; 9 nucleotides line up with TRBD1. The CDR3 loop spans 15 amino acids. The ends lost 7 bases at V and 1 base at J; junction bases unmatched: 9. The germline CDR1 and CDR2 sequences are SGHRS and YFSETQ. The CDR3 DNA follows: TGCGCCAGCCCCTCCGGGACAGGGCTGTCCTACGAGCAGTACTTC. Protein: CASPSGTGLSYEQYF.

The chain uses TRBV7-8 and TRBJ2-2; tentatively, D is TRBD2 (6 bases). Germline lookup yields CDR1 SGHVS and CDR2 FQNEAQ. V shed 3 bases and J shed 3 bases, with 8 bases lying between them. The length of the CDR3 is 14 residues. The chain's CDR3 is CASSFSGHTGELFF. CDR3 in DNA: TGTGCCAGCAGCTTTAGCGGACACACCGGGGAGCTGTTTTTT.